The 26 T cell receptor beta chains listed next were all sequenced from one sample in a study of T-cell memory formation after mild COVID-19 (dated by TCRdb to about 2021). Library generation was performed with 5' RACE. Sequencing took place on an Illumina NovaSeq 6000. TCRdb's own reprocessing of the public reads used fastp at Q25 and MiXCR and kept productive beta chains. CDR3 protein duplicates are merged, each entry listing the most common genes and DNA. Recorded for this sample are approximately 450,000 distinct CDR3 sequences; roughly 18% of them occurred a single time. 10% to 15% of the sample rests with the top ten. Source material: PBMCs or a T cell subset sorted from them (not recorded which). These receptors were collected from an adult woman who had mild COVID-19 (a few samples of this study predate the infection). The sample titles of this study are shuffled in the database, so cell type and time point are left out; the donor was told from shared clones.

In its sample, this clonotype was seen a few times. V usage is TRBV7-2 and J usage is TRBJ2-3; TRBD2 is a possible D gene (6 bases). The CDR3 is 16 amino acids. The germline V gene encodes CDR1 SGHTA and CDR2 FQGNSA. Between the trimmed V and J ends, which lost 6 bases and 4 bases, there was a span of 20 bases. In DNA, the CDR3 is TGTGCCAGCAGTCTCAGCGGTGGGAGGTTTGCAGATACGCAGTATTTT. This sequence encodes CASSLSGGRFADTQYF.

The chain recombines TRBV5-1 with TRBJ2-3; 11 bases are shared with TRBD1. The CDR3 runs to 14 residues. CDR1 is SGHRS and CDR2 is YFSETQ in the germline V gene. With 5 bases clipped from V and 6 bases from J, the junction kept 5 bases outside the gene matches. CDR3 nucleotide sequence: TGCGCCAGCAGATACCGGGACAGGGGGGATACGCAGTATTTT. Amino acids: CASRYRDRGDTQYF.

This sequence joins TRBV3-1 and TRBJ2-7, with 9 bases matching TRBD1. Germline V gives CDR1 LGHDT, CDR2 YNNKEL (reference sequence). The CDR3 contains 16 residues. V gave up 5 bases and J gave up 4 bases; unmatched junction bases: 12. CDR3 DNA sequence: TGTGCCAGCAGCGCAATTTGGGGACAGGGAGAATACGAGCAGTACTTC. It specifies CASSAIWGQGEYEQYF.

This clonotype appeared many times. The chain carries TRBV7-2 and TRBJ2-5; 10 nucleotides align to TRBD1. The germline gives CDR1 SGHTA, CDR2 FQGNSA. Trimming cost V 5 bases and J 2 bases; bases outside gene matches: 5. There are 15 residues in the CDR3. CDR3 in DNA: TGTGCCAGCAGCCTCGACAGGGGGCATCAAGAGACCCAGTACTTC. Its protein is CASSLDRGHQETQYF.

J is TRBJ2-1 and V is TRBV12-3 or TRBV12-4, with a weak D call TRBD1 (6 bases). CDR3 length: 14 amino acids. V lost 7 bases, J lost 5 bases, and 15 bases lay in between. The CDR3 region has the DNA TGTGCCAGCACCCTACAGGGATTCAACAATGAGCAGTTCTTC. It is translated as CASTLQGFNNEQFF.

This clonotype was recorded once. This chain's CDR3 is CASSHQGLAGEAEQYF. For the CDR3, the DNA is TGTGCCAGCAGCCATCAGGGACTAGCGGGAGAGGCCGAGCAGTACTTC. The chain has TRBV12-3 or TRBV12-4 and TRBJ2-7; 14 bases fit TRBD2. Trimming at V came to 6 bases and at J to 6 bases, leaving 10 bases not matched to a gene. CDR3 length equals 16 residues.

The chain is built from TRBV20-1 and TRBJ2-5; 8 bases are shared with TRBD2. This CDR3 is 15 amino acids long. Germline assignment: CDR1 DFQATT and CDR2 SNEGSKA (reference sequence). V lost 1 base and J lost 2; bases outside the gene matches: 6. In DNA form, the CDR3 reads TGCAGTGCTAGAGGAGGCGGGGGGACGCAAGAGACCCAGTACTTC. Its translation: CSARGGGGTQETQYF.

V and J are TRBV6-5 and TRBJ2-7; D may be TRBD2 (5 bases). The CDR3 runs 11 residues. The ends were cut back, 4 bases at V and 11 bases at J, with 12 bases in the middle. Germline CDR1 reads MNHEY; CDR2 reads SVGAGI. This CDR3 is CASSSPGIEYF. For the CDR3, the DNA is TGTGCCAGCAGTTCGCCCGGGATTGAGTACTTC.

The gene calls are TRBV3-1 and TRBJ2-4, with 9 nucleotides matching TRBD1. Trimming cost V 3 bases and J 9 bases; bases outside gene matches: 6. This CDR3 has 14 amino acids. The germline V gene encodes CDR1 LGHDT and CDR2 YNNKEL (reference sequence). CDR3 region: CASSQNRDRVIQYF. The CDR3 nucleotides are TGTGCCAGCAGCCAGAACCGGGACAGGGTCATTCAGTACTTC.

The chain joins TRBV4-3 to TRBJ2-3; TRBD2 aligns across 10 bases. Per germline, CDR1 LGHNA and CDR2 YSLEER. CDR3 length equals 15 residues. Trimming took 5 bases from V and 4 from J; bases not matched to a gene: 6. The CDR3 loop is CASSILAGVPDTQYF. CDR3 coding DNA: TGCGCCAGCAGCATCCTAGCGGGAGTCCCAGATACGCAGTATTTT.

The chain carries TRBV7-8 and TRBJ1-5, with 7 nucleotides matching TRBD1. The CDR3 has 16 amino acids. Trimming at V came to 4 bases and at J to 1 base, leaving 7 bases not matched to a gene. CDR1 is SGHVS, CDR2 FQNEAQ, per germline. CDR3 loop: CASSSEARGSNQPQHF. In nucleotides, the CDR3 is TGTGCCAGCAGCTCCGAAGCCAGGGGGAGCAATCAGCCCCAGCATTTT.

In its sample, this clonotype was seen a few times. V is TRBV4-3 and J is TRBJ1-5; TRBD1 might be the D (5 bases). Trimming pared 2 bases from V and 5 bases from J, leaving 13 bases between. This CDR3 contains 15 residues. Germline-derived CDR1 and CDR2 are LGHNA and YSLEER. The chain's CDR3 is CASSQTGRGDQPQHF. The CDR3 DNA follows: TGCGCCAGCAGCCAAACGGGAAGGGGTGATCAGCCCCAGCATTTT.

The chain recombines TRBV20-1 with TRBJ2-1; 9 nucleotides agree with TRBD2. V shed 4 bases and J 15 bases; nucleotides not matched to a gene: 10. Germline lookup yields CDR1 DFQATT and CDR2 SNEGSKA (reference sequence). The CDR3 has 12 amino acids. In nucleotides, the CDR3 is TGCAGTGCTACTAGCGGGGACGTCGTAGGGTTCTTC. This encodes CSATSGDVVGFF.

This clonotype came up a few times. The CDR3 DNA follows: TGTGCCAGCAGCAAACCGGGACATCCGAACACTGAAGCTTTCTTT. Translated, it gives CASSKPGHPNTEAFF. The chain links TRBV27 to TRBJ1-1; a possible D gene is TRBD1 (6 bases). The CDR3 length is 15 residues. Germline loops: CDR1 MNHEY, CDR2 SMNVEV (reference sequence). V was pared by 6 bases and J by 1 base, with 15 bases between.

The rearrangement uses TRBV14 and TRBJ2-2; 8 nucleotides line up with TRBD1. Per germline, CDR1 SGHDN and CDR2 FVKESK. V shed 2 bases and J 3 bases; nucleotides not matched to a gene: 8. There are 17 residues in the CDR3. Here the CDR3 reads CASSQFTGGRHTGELFF. CDR3 DNA: TGTGCCAGCAGCCAATTCACAGGGGGTCGACACACCGGGGAGCTGTTTTTT.

This clonotype was found a few times. The chain combines TRBV4-2 with TRBJ2-2; a possible D gene is TRBD1 (5 bases). The CDR3 runs 17 residues. The ends were cut back, 2 bases at V and 2 bases at J, with 15 bases in the middle. CDR1 is LGHNA, CDR2 YNFKEQ, per germline. Written as DNA, the CDR3 is TGTGCCAGCAGCCAAAAGGGGCGATTTACCAACACCGGGGAGCTGTTTTTT. It yields the protein CASSQKGRFTNTGELFF.

Only a few counts were recorded for this clonotype. The V gene is TRBV5-1, the J gene TRBJ2-2, with no clear D. The V end was cut by 0 bases, the J end by 5 bases, with 8 bases between. Germline-derived CDR1 and CDR2 are SGHRS and YFSETQ. The CDR3 sequence is 14 residues long. The CDR3 bases are TGCGCCAGCAGCTTGGATGGTAGTACCGGGGAGCTGTTTTTT. It yields the protein CASSLDGSTGELFF.

The rearrangement links TRBV6-6 to TRBJ2-5; D possibly corresponds to TRBD2 (5 bases). The V end lost 7 bases, the J end lost 3 bases, and 18 bases lay between the germline ends. This CDR3 spans 15 amino acids. Germline assignment: CDR1 MNHNY and CDR2 SVGAGI (reference sequence). For the CDR3, the DNA is TGTGCCAGCACCATCGGACTGGGATCGAAAGAGACCCAGTACTTC. Protein: CASTIGLGSKETQYF.

This rearrangement joins TRBV25-1 to TRBJ2-3, with TRBD2 matching over 8 bases. This CDR3 contains 16 residues. Germline CDR1 is MGHDK and CDR2 is SYGVNS. V gave up 8 bases and J gave up 3 bases; unmatched junction bases: 13. This chain's CDR3 is CASRHTSGVGTDTQYF. CDR3 sequence (DNA): TGTGCCAGCCGCCATACTAGCGGTGTAGGAACAGATACGCAGTATTTT. The full variable domain, with the rest looked up from reference TRBV25-1 and TRBJ2-3, is EADIYQTPRYLVIGTGKKITLECSQTMGHDKMYWYQQDPGMELHLIHYSYGVNSTEKGDLSSESTVSRIRTEHFPLTLESARPSHTSQYLCASRHTSGVGTDTQYFGPGTRLTVL.

This clonotype appeared many times. The chain combines TRBV12-3 or TRBV12-4 with TRBJ2-1; D is uncertain. Trimming cost V 2 bases and J 7 bases, with 9 bases left between them. The CDR3 is 13 residues long. DNA for the CDR3: TGTGCCAGCAGTTTACAGGCTCCTAATGAGCAGTTCTTC. Translating it yields CASSLQAPNEQFF.

The V call is TRBV5-1, the J call TRBJ2-3; 9 nucleotides align to TRBD2. The CDR3 runs to 17 residues. CDR1 is SGHRS and CDR2 is YFSETQ in the germline V gene. The ends lost 3 bases at V and 0 bases at J; junction bases unmatched: 8. The CDR3 bases are TGCGCCAGCAGCTCGGGGGCGAGCGGGGGGAGCACAGATACGCAGTATTTT. It translates to CASSSGASGGSTDTQYF.

This clonotype has more than one count but fewer than ten. This rearrangement joins TRBV29-1 to TRBJ1-1; the D is unclear. This CDR3 is 15 amino acids long. Germline assignment: CDR1 SQVTM and CDR2 ANQGSEA. V was pared by 7 bases and J by 3 bases, with 21 bases between. The CDR3 DNA reads as TGCAGCGCCCCTGGGAGGGCAGGTTATGACACTGAAGCTTTCTTT. It specifies CSAPGRAGYDTEAFF.

In its sample, this clonotype was seen a few times. In nucleotides, the CDR3 is TGTGCCAGCTCACCGGCAGGTTGGAACACTGAAGCTTTCTTT. Protein product: CASSPAGWNTEAFF. The chain recombines TRBV18 with TRBJ1-1; no firm D call. Germline CDR1 is KGHSH and CDR2 is LQKENI. CDR3 length: 14 residues. Trimming removed 3 bases from V and 1 base from J, with 9 bases in between. Variable domain in full (rest from reference TRBV18 and TRBJ1-1): NAGVMQNPRHLVRRRGQEARLRCSPMKGHSHVYWYRQLPEEGLKFMVYLQKENIIDESGMPKERFSAEFPKEGPSILRIQQVVRGDSAAYFCASSPAGWNTEAFFGQGTRLTVV.

This clonotype turned up a few times. A read error may account for a junction end that differs from germline. The genes are TRBV20-1 and TRBJ2-1; unclear D gene. The CDR3 contains 10 residues. Germline V CDR1 and CDR2: DFQATT, SNEGSKA (reference sequence). The CDR3 is CSAPLDVERF. CDR3 nucleotide sequence: TGCAGTGCCCCCCTAGATGTGGAGCGCTTC.

This clonotype turned up a few times. The chain is built from TRBV2 and TRBJ2-2, with TRBD2 matching over 11 bases. The length of the CDR3 is 15 residues. CDR1 SNHLY and CDR2 FYNNEI come from the germline V gene. V lost 7 bases and J lost 0; bases outside the gene matches: 1. CDR3 in amino acids: CASTGLAANTGELFF. In DNA form, the CDR3 reads TGTGCCAGCACGGGACTAGCGGCGAACACCGGGGAGCTGTTTTTT.

This clonotype was recorded many times. The gene calls are TRBV5-1 and TRBJ2-1, with no clear D. The CDR3 is 14 amino acids. Trimming took off 2 bases at V and 0 bases at J, with 6 bases between the two ends. In germline, CDR1 is SGHRS, CDR2 YFSETQ. CDR3 DNA: TGCGCCAGCAGCTTTTCGAGCTCCTACAATGAGCAGTTCTTC. Translation: CASSFSSSYNEQFF.